What follows are 15 T cell receptor beta chains derived from one specimen sequenced in a study of blood T cell repertoires in COVID-19. Using immunoSEQ multiplex PCR, the repertoire was profiled, and TCRdb retains in-frame clones only, with some absent. Of roughly 410,000 clones in the sample, about nine tenths are singletons; the top ten hold roughly 1.4%. The sample consisted of peripheral blood. Every receptor here comes from a woman aged 40 to 50 with COVID-19, enrolled during active disease.

The gene calls are TRBV19 and TRBJ2-7; maybe TRBD1 (6 bases). Germline V gene lookup returns CDR1 LNHDA and CDR2 SQIVND (reference sequence). V was pared by 6 bases and J by 2 bases, with 14 bases between. CDR3 length equals 14 residues. Written as DNA, the CDR3 is TGTGCCAGTAGCACAGGGAACACTCCCTACGAGCAGTACTTC. It is translated as CASSTGNTPYEQYF.

With respect to this clone: Other DNA sequences in this specimen translate into the identical CDR3. This chain links TRBV27 with TRBJ1-6; D perhaps matches TRBD1 (5 bases). V lost 0 bases and J 7 bases, leaving 10 bases between the germline ends. The germline gives CDR1 MNHEY, CDR2 SMNVEV (reference sequence). The CDR3 extends over 15 amino acids. CDR3 coding DNA: TGTGCCAGCAGTTTATCTTGGGGGGGAAATTCACCCCTCCACTTT. Protein product: CASSLSWGGNSPLHF.

The V call is TRBV2, the J call TRBJ2-2; tentatively, D is TRBD1 (5 bases). Germline values: CDR1 SNHLY, CDR2 FYNNEI. CDR3 length: 13 amino acids. The V gene lost 5 bases and the J gene lost 6 bases, with 10 bases spanning the gap. The CDR3 DNA follows: TGTGCCAGCAGTTTCGAAGGGGCCGGGGAGCTGTTTTTT. Its protein product is CASSFEGAGELFF.

This chain connects TRBV3-1 (or the pseudogene TRBV3-2) to TRBJ1-2, with D possibly matching TRBD1 (5 bases). Germline lookup yields CDR1 LGHDT and CDR2 YNNKEL (reference sequence). The CDR3 loop spans 16 amino acids. The ends were cut back, 1 base at V and 3 bases at J, with 15 bases in the middle. Here the CDR3 DNA reads TGTGCCAGCAGCCAAGGAACAGGTCTGATCGACTATGGCTACACCTTC. Its translation is CASSQGTGLIDYGYTF.

This clone was detected once. The rearrangement links TRBV29-1 to TRBJ2-1; no clear D gene. V lost 1 base and J 5 bases, leaving 6 bases between the germline ends. The CDR3 is 12 residues long. Germline V CDR1 and CDR2: SQVTM, ANQGSEA. CDR3 loop: CSVEVLDNEQFF. The DNA of the CDR3 is TGCAGCGTTGAAGTCCTCGACAATGAGCAGTTCTTC.

The V gene is TRBV27, the J gene TRBJ1-4; TRBD1 matches at 9 bases. Germline V CDR1 and CDR2: MNHEY, SMNVEV (reference sequence). CDR3 length equals 19 residues. V was pared by 1 base and J by 3 bases, with 12 bases of the junction left unmatched. The CDR3 here is CASSLFGTGLLYANEKLFF. In nucleotides, the CDR3 is TGTGCCAGCAGTTTATTCGGGACAGGGCTTCTTTATGCTAATGAAAAACTGTTTTTT. The whole variable domain, remainder taken from reference TRBV27 and TRBJ1-4, is EAQVTQNPRYLITVTGKKLTVTCSQNMNHEYMSWYRQDPGLGLRQIYYSMNVEVTDKGDVPEGYKVSRKEKRNFPLILESPSPNQTSLYFCASSLFGTGLLYANEKLFFGSGTQLSVL.

This clone was observed a handful of times. The chain links TRBV28 to TRBJ1-2; TRBD1 might be the D (5 bases). Germline CDR1 and CDR2: MDHEN and SYDVKM. This CDR3 has 15 amino acids. Trimming shortened V by 3 bases and J by 4 bases, and 15 bases separated the two germline ends. The CDR3 bases are TGTGCCAGCAGTTTTCCAAGACAGCCAGGCTATGGCTACACCTTC. It yields the protein CASSFPRQPGYGYTF.

The chain has TRBV12-3 or TRBV12-4 and TRBJ1-2; 9 bases are a match to TRBD1. CDR3 length equals 13 residues. With V trimmed by 10 bases and J by 6 bases, 9 bases remained unmatched. The CDR3 reads CAITGGTGNGYTF. The CDR3 nucleotides are TGTGCCATTACCGGCGGGACAGGGAATGGCTACACCTTC.

This sequence joins TRBV5-1 and TRBJ2-5; the D gene is possibly TRBD1 (6 bases). The CDR3 covers 15 residues. Trimming took 2 bases from V and 4 from J, leaving 15 bases between them. The germline V gene encodes CDR1 SGHRS and CDR2 YFSETQ. The CDR3 here is CASSFGRIGGETQYF. The CDR3 DNA reads TGCGCCAGCAGCTTCGGCCGTATAGGGGGAGAGACCCAGTACTTC.

The J gene is TRBJ2-1, the V gene TRBV18; 9 bases match TRBD1. Germline V gene lookup returns CDR1 KGHSH and CDR2 LQKENI. CDR3 length: 15 residues. The V segment lost 6 bases and the J segment 2 bases; nucleotides outside the gene matches: 5. This CDR3 is CASSPGTGTYNEQFF. The CDR3 DNA follows: TGTGCCAGCTCCCCCGGGACAGGGACCTACAATGAGCAGTTCTTC.

The chain recombines TRBV27 with TRBJ2-7; TRBD1 aligns across 9 bases. The ends lost 3 bases at V and 5 bases at J; junction bases unmatched: 8. Germline V gives CDR1 MNHEY, CDR2 SMNVEV (reference sequence). This CDR3 contains 15 residues. For the CDR3, the DNA is TGTGCCAGCAGTTTTCTTGGACAGGGGAAACACGAGCAGTACTTC. It yields the protein CASSFLGQGKHEQYF.

The CDR3 is CASSSGRGGPWKQGIYF. For the CDR3, the DNA is TGTGCCAGTAGTAGTGGACGCGGCGGTCCCTGGAAACAGGGAATATATTTT. The V gene is TRBV19, the J gene TRBJ1-3, with D perhaps matching TRBD1 (6 bases). The length of the CDR3 is 17 residues. The V end was cut by 4 bases, the J end by 13 bases, with 29 bases between. Germline CDR1 reads LNHDA; CDR2 reads SQIVND (reference sequence). The full variable domain, with the rest looked up from reference TRBV19 and TRBJ1-3, is DGGITQSPKYLFRKEGQNVTLSCEQNLNHDAMYWYRQDPGQGLRLIYYSQIVNDFQKGDIAEGYSVSREKKESFPLTVTSAQKNPTAFYLCASSSGRGGPWKQGIYFGEGSWLTVV.

The rearrangement uses TRBV10-2 and TRBJ2-2; 12 bases match TRBD2. The CDR3 spans 16 residues. Germline CDR1 is WSHSY and CDR2 is SAAADI. V trimming: 4 bases; J trimming: 4 bases; junction bases outside the gene matches: 4. In DNA form, the CDR3 reads TGCGCCAGCAGTGCTCTAGCGGGAGGGTTCACCGGGGAGCTGTTTTTT. Its protein is CASSALAGGFTGELFF.

This chain joins TRBV6-5 and TRBJ1-4; TRBD1 matches 8 bases. Germline V gene lookup returns CDR1 MNHEY and CDR2 SVGAGI. V was pared by 4 bases and J by 5 bases, with 9 bases of the junction left unmatched. CDR3 size: 16 residues. CDR3 in amino acids: CASSSDRGEINEKLFF. Written as DNA, the CDR3 is TGTGCCAGCAGTTCCGACAGGGGAGAGATCAATGAAAAACTGTTTTTT.

Only one count was recorded for this clone. This chain connects TRBV6-5 to TRBJ1-2; D is perhaps TRBD1 (6 bases). Trimming cost V 0 bases and J 4 bases, with 15 bases left between them. Germline CDR1 MNHEY, CDR2 SVGAGI. The CDR3 has 16 amino acids. CDR3 in DNA: TGTGCCAGCAGTTACTCGAGTCTAGGCAGGGGCTATGGCTACACCTTC. It specifies CASSYSSLGRGYGYTF.